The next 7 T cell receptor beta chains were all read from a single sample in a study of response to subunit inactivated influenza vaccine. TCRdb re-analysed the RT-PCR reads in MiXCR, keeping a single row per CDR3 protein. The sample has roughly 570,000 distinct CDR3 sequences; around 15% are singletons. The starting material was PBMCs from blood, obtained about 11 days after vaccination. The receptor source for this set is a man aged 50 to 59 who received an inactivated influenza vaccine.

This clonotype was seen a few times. Here the CDR3 reads CASSVLVAGNEQFF. The CDR3 region has the DNA TGTGCCAGCAGCGTATTAGTAGCGGGAAATGAGCAGTTCTTC. The chain joins TRBV9 to TRBJ2-1, with 8 bases that match TRBD2. Germline loops: CDR1 SGDLS, CDR2 YYNGEE. V shed 1 base, J shed 7 bases, and the junction held 4 bases outside the gene matches. This CDR3 is 14 amino acids long.

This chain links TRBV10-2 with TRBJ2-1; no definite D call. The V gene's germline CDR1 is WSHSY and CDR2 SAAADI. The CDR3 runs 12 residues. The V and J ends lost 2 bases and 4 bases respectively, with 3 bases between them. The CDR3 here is CASSELYNEQFF. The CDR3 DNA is TGCGCCAGCAGTGAGCTGTACAATGAGCAGTTCTTC.

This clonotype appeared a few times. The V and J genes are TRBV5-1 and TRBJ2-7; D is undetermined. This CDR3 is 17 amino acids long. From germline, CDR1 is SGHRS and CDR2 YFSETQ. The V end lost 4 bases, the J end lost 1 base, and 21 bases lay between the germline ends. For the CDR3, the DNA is TGCGCCAGCAGCAGGTATCCGGGCCTCGAAGGTTCCTACGAGCAGTACTTC. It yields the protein CASSRYPGLEGSYEQYF.

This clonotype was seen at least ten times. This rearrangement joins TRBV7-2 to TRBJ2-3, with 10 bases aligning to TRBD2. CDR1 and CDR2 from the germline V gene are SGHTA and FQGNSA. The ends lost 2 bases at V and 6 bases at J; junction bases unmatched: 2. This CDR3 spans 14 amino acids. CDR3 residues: CASSLLAGADTQYF. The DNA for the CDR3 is TGTGCCAGCAGCTTACTAGCGGGGGCGGATACGCAGTATTTT.

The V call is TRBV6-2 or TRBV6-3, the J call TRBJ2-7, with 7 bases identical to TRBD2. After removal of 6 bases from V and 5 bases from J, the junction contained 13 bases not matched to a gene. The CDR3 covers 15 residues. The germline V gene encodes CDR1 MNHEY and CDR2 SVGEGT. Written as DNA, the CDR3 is TGTGCCAGCAGGCATAGGACTAGTTCTATCCACGAGCAGTACTTC. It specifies CASRHRTSSIHEQYF.

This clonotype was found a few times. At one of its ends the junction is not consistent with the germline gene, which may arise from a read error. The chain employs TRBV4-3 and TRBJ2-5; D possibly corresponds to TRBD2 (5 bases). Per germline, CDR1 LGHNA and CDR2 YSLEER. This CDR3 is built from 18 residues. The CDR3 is CASSQEYSRGPHQETQYF. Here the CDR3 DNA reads TGCGCCAGCAGCCAAGAGTATTCTCGGGGTCCCCACCAGGAGACCCAGTACTTC.

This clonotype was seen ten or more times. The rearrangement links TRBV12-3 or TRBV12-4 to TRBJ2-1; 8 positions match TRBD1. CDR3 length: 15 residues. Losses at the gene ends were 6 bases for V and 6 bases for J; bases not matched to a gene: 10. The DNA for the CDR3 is TGTGCCAGCAGCCCTCGGACAGGGCATGTCAATGAGCAGTTCTTC. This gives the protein CASSPRTGHVNEQFF.